This T cell receptor beta chain was profiled in a study of blood T cell repertoires in COVID-19 (dated by TCRdb to the early 2020s). Background on the whole study: Samples covering the acute and convalescent phases of COVID-19 were provided by collaborators in the United States, Italy and Spain. The prospective study material was composed of cDNA or gDNA derived from T cells, B-cell-depleted T cells, or PBMCs. Deeply sampled blood TCRbeta repertoires from subjects exposed to, actively infected with, or recovered from COVID-19 were included in the dataset. A freely available public database, intended as a resource for researchers studying the immune response to SARS-CoV-2, is where the repertoires were released. The samples were drawn from two sources: the first 160 participants of the ongoing ImmuneRACE study, and about 1,300 subjects contributed by 6 global collaborators. Sample metadata almost always included a de-identified subject ID, COVID-19 status, age in years and sex. Where available, HLA class I and class II types were obtained from metadata supplied by the sample provider rather than from assay-based typing. Broad study findings and their caveats: The amount of clinical and demographic metadata varied by source and participant and was provided uncurated.

Worth noting for this clone: The target of this receptor is not known. Qualities for individual bases were not recorded, and no much larger clone is one base off.

TCRbeta CDR3 regions were amplified from genomic DNA by means of the immunoSEQ Assay, a bias-controlled multiplex PCR. From the authors' description of their analysis: The number of nucleated cells in each sample was estimated by amplification of reference gene primers within the assay. To quantify the absolute abundance of each unique TCRbeta CDR3 rearrangement, sequence reads were collapsed and filtered. For each sample, productive Simpson clonality was calculated as the square root of Simpson's diversity index over productive rearrangements. TCRdb retrieved this table from immuneACCESS and kept in-frame rearrangements only. Not all clones are present; in checked studies, unresolved V genes account for under half, and no reason is known for the remainder. The V and J calls and clone size were taken over from that table, and D and trimming were inferred from the DNA. Present in this sample are 150,000 or so clones, over 65% of which were seen just once. The ten largest make up approximately 4.5% of the sample.

Whole blood was collected in K2EDTA tubes by collaborating institutions according to the institutions' own protocols. For TCRbeta analysis, collaborator samples were shipped as frozen whole blood, as isolated PBMCs, or as DNA extracted from either sample type. V and J lose 7 bases and 2 bases, and a span of 19 bases separates them. Reading from cysteine to phenylalanine, the CDR3 counts 15 amino acids. Only CDR3 DNA remains: 45 bases, in frame from the first base. Via the germline V gene, CDR1 is SGHRS and CDR2 YFSETQ. The TCR originated in a woman of 80 years or more with active or convalescent COVID-19. The specimen sequenced was peripheral blood. The rearranged segments are TRBV5-1 and TRBJ2-7, with a tentative D gene TRBD1 over 6 matching bases. For the CDR3, the sequence is CASSPRTGQPYEQYF. The bases are TGCGCCAGCTCACCGAGGACGGGACAACCCTACGAGCAGTACTTC.